Following are 9 T cell receptor beta chains from one sample sequenced in a study of cytomegalovirus exposure and HLA in healthy donors. A multiplex PCR was run with 60 Vbeta primers and 13 Jbeta primers. The protocol was immunoSEQ multiplex PCR, while the TCRdb copy is restricted to in-frame clones and leaves out a portion. The table shows approximately 180,000 clones, with around 82% occurring only once. Sequenced: PBMCs. These receptor sequences come from a man aged 18 to 35 in good health and CMV-seronegative.

This clone was counted only a few times. V is TRBV2 and J is TRBJ1-2; D is unresolved. CDR1 and CDR2 (germline): SNHLY, FYNNEI. Trimming removed 8 bases at V and 4 bases at J, with 20 bases between. The length of the CDR3 is 15 residues. This CDR3 reads CASGENPTGSYGYTF. In DNA, the CDR3 is TGTGCCAGCGGAGAGAACCCAACCGGGTCCTATGGCTACACCTTC.

The rearrangement uses TRBV6-1 and TRBJ2-3; D uncertain. The CDR3 consists of 12 residues. The germline V and J ends were trimmed by 0 bases and 15 bases, with 13 bases remaining between them. The germline V gene has CDR1 MNHNS and CDR2 SASEGT. CDR3 bases: TGTGCCAGCAGTGAAGCGGAGCTAGATATATATTTT. Translated, it gives CASSEAELDIYF.

The chain joins TRBV11-2 to TRBJ2-5; no firm D call. Germline V gives CDR1 SGHAT, CDR2 FQNNGV. Trimming took 1 base from V and 7 from J, leaving 4 bases between them. This CDR3 has 11 residues. This CDR3 is CASSLGGTQYF. The CDR3 DNA is TGTGCCAGCAGCTTAGGCGGGACCCAGTACTTC.

The rearrangement joins TRBV27 to TRBJ1-5; D remains unclear. The CDR3 extends over 14 amino acids. Germline V lookup: CDR1 MNHEY, CDR2 SMNVEV (reference sequence). Trimming stripped 4 bases from V and 4 bases from J, with 11 bases between. The CDR3 coding sequence is TGTGCCAGCAGTTCATCAGTTAGAAATCAGCCCCAGCATTTT. This translates into CASSSSVRNQPQHF.

This chain links TRBV14 with TRBJ2-7, with D perhaps TRBD1 (5 bases). With 1 base removed from V and 2 bases from J, the gap between germline ends came to 15 bases. The CDR3 runs to 16 residues. CDR1 and CDR2 from the germline V gene are SGHDN and FVKESK. CDR3 residues: CASSQVPWGVTYEQYF. CDR3 DNA sequence: TGTGCCAGCAGCCAAGTTCCCTGGGGCGTGACCTACGAGCAGTACTTC.

The chain joins TRBV7-9 to TRBJ1-1; TRBD1 might be the D (5 bases). The germline V gene has CDR1 SEHNR and CDR2 FQNEAQ (reference sequence). CDR3 length equals 15 residues. The ends were cut back, 5 bases at V and 1 base at J, with 14 bases in the middle. The chain's CDR3 is CASSPQQAPNTEAFF. The CDR3 DNA reads TGTGCCAGCAGCCCGCAACAGGCCCCGAACACTGAAGCTTTCTTT.

V is TRBV7-2 and J is TRBJ1-4; D is perhaps TRBD1 (5 bases). V was cut by 4 bases and J by 4 bases, with 13 bases left in between. CDR3 size: 15 residues. The V gene's germline CDR1 is SGHTA and CDR2 FQGNSA. CDR3 in amino acids: CASSSGPSGNEKLFF. The CDR3 coding sequence is TGTGCCAGCAGCTCAGGGCCGTCGGGTAATGAAAAACTGTTTTTT.

The V call is TRBV5-1, the J call TRBJ2-2, with D possibly TRBD1 on 5 matching bases. Germline CDR1 and CDR2: SGHRS and YFSETQ. The CDR3 consists of 13 residues. V was clipped by 4 bases and J by 3 bases, with 7 bases between them. CDR3 protein: CASSPRDTGELFF. The CDR3 nucleotides read TGCGCCAGCAGCCCCAGGGACACCGGGGAGCTGTTTTTT.

Only one count was recorded for this clone. The genes are TRBV29-1 and TRBJ2-1; unclear D gene. Trimming removed 3 bases at V and 0 bases at J, with 9 bases between. Germline lookup yields CDR1 SQVTM and CDR2 ANQGSEA. This CDR3 is built from 14 residues. CDR3 amino acids: CSVDRVSSYNEQFF. CDR3 DNA sequence: TGCAGCGTTGACCGCGTCTCCTCCTACAATGAGCAGTTCTTC.